Presented here are 30 T cell receptor beta chains from one specimen sequenced in a study of blood T cell repertoires in COVID-19. The repertoire was sequenced with immunoSEQ multiplex PCR; TCRdb's copy has only in-frame clones and lacks some. The data show 35,000 to 45,000 clones, nearly 90% seen once. The source material was peripheral blood. The receptors derive from a human donor in a cohort sampled during active COVID-19.

This clone was counted between two and nine times. This chain connects TRBV4-2 to TRBJ1-4, with 9 bases matching TRBD1. J gave up 7 bases and V 0 bases, and 3 bases lay outside the gene matches. The CDR3 loop spans 15 amino acids. Germline V gene sequence: CDR1 LGHNA, CDR2 YNFKEQ. CDR3 sequence reads: CASSQDMTGGEKLFF. In DNA form, the CDR3 reads TGTGCCAGCAGCCAAGATATGACAGGGGGTGAAAAACTGTTTTTT.

The chain has TRBV4-2 and TRBJ1-1; 7 bases map to TRBD1. The CDR3 consists of 12 residues. V was pared by 4 bases and J by 8 bases, with 4 bases of the junction left unmatched. Germline CDR1 reads LGHNA; CDR2 reads YNFKEQ. The CDR3 is CASSPNRGEAFF. The CDR3 bases are TGTGCCAGCAGCCCAAACAGGGGCGAAGCTTTCTTT.

The chain links TRBV12-5 to TRBJ1-3, with a possible D match to TRBD1 (5 bases). V dropped 1 base and J dropped 0 bases, with 7 bases sitting between them. The CDR3 is 15 amino acids. Germline V gene data show CDR1 as LGHNT and CDR2 as FRNRAP. The CDR3 sequence is CASGLGGVSGNTIYF. The CDR3 DNA sequence: TGTGCTAGTGGTTTGGGGGGGGTCTCTGGAAACACCATATATTTT.

The chain recombines TRBV12-3 or TRBV12-4 with TRBJ1-2; no reliable D call. The CDR3 sequence is 12 residues long. V lost 6 bases to trimming and J lost 0 bases, with 5 bases between them. The CDR3 DNA follows: TGTGCCAGCAGGCGTTCTAACTATGGCTACACCTTC. Protein product: CASRRSNYGYTF.

V usage is TRBV6-6 and J usage is TRBJ1-1, with D uncertain. This CDR3 region has 14 residues. Between the trimmed V and J ends, which lost 2 bases and 8 bases, there was a span of 15 bases. Germline CDR1 and CDR2: MNHNY and SVGAGI (reference sequence). CDR3 amino acids: CASSYRSVRSEAFF. As DNA, the CDR3 is TGTGCCAGCAGTTACCGGTCTGTACGCTCCGAAGCTTTCTTT.

The chain has TRBV7-6 and TRBJ2-1; the match to TRBD2 covers 11 bases. V lost 2 bases and J lost 7; bases outside the gene matches: 13. Germline V lookup: CDR1 SGHVS, CDR2 FNYEAQ. CDR3 size: 18 residues. CDR3 sequence: CASSLLGASGGYLNEQFF. For the CDR3, the DNA is TGTGCCAGCAGCTTATTAGGGGCTAGCGGGGGGTATTTGAATGAGCAGTTCTTC.

The chain uses TRBV11-2 and TRBJ2-6, with 9 bases aligning to TRBD1. The V gene's germline CDR1 is SGHAT and CDR2 FQNNGV. The CDR3 spans 18 residues. The junction had 5 bases not matched to a gene; V was cut back by 2 bases and J by 0 bases. CDR3 loop: CASSLLGTGNSGANVLTF. Here the CDR3 DNA reads TGTGCCAGCAGCTTACTGGGGACAGGGAACTCTGGGGCCAACGTCCTGACTTTC.

V usage is TRBV3-1 (or the pseudogene TRBV3-2) and J usage is TRBJ2-7, with 9 bases lining up with TRBD2. Germline values: CDR1 LGHDT, CDR2 YNNKEL (reference sequence). V trimming: 0 bases; J trimming: 3 bases; junction bases outside the gene matches: 9. This CDR3 is built from 17 residues. CDR3 nucleotides: TGTGCCAGCAGCCAAGAAGCTGGGCTAGCGGGGATCTACGAGCAGTACTTC. Protein sequence: CASSQEAGLAGIYEQYF.

The rearrangement joins TRBV6-5 to TRBJ1-1; no firm D call. CDR1 and CDR2 from the germline V gene are MNHEY and SVGAGI. Deletions cut 6 bases from V and 2 bases from J, with 13 bases between. This CDR3 comprises 14 residues. The CDR3 DNA reads TGTGCCAGCAGGGAGGGAACCGCTAACACTGAAGCTTTCTTT. It translates to CASREGTANTEAFF.

V is TRBV2 and J is TRBJ2-7; 7 nucleotides line up with TRBD1. V dropped 6 bases and J dropped 3; count of bases not matched to a gene: 2. The CDR3 runs 12 residues. Per germline, CDR1 SNHLY and CDR2 FYNNEI. Here the CDR3 reads CASRSGGYEQYF. In DNA form, the CDR3 reads TGTGCCAGCAGGTCAGGGGGCTACGAGCAGTACTTC.

The table lists this clone with a count of one. The chain recombines TRBV19 with TRBJ2-3; D is uncertain. V was pared by 6 bases and J by 2 bases, with 3 bases between. Per the germline V gene, CDR1 is LNHDA and CDR2 is SQIVND (reference sequence). The CDR3 runs to 11 residues. CDR3 DNA: TGTGCCAGTAGACACACAGATACGCAGTATTTT. Amino acid sequence: CASRHTDTQYF. Combining the CDR3 with reference TRBV19 and TRBJ2-3 gives the whole variable domain DGGITQSPKYLFRKEGQNVTLSCEQNLNHDAMYWYRQDPGQGLRLIYYSQIVNDFQKGDIAEGYSVSREKKESFPLTVTSAQKNPTAFYLCASRHTDTQYFGPGTRLTVL.

This clone has just one count. The chain recombines TRBV30 with TRBJ1-4; no clear D gene. Germline loops: CDR1 GTSNPN, CDR2 SVGIG (reference sequence). V lost 0 bases, J lost 8 bases, and 7 bases lay in between. This CDR3 spans 12 amino acids. The CDR3 region is CAWSVTGEKLFF. The CDR3 DNA reads TGTGCCTGGAGTGTAACCGGGGAAAAACTGTTTTTT.

The chain recombines TRBV27 with TRBJ2-2; the D is unclear. Trimming shortened V by 3 bases and J by 1 base, and 6 bases separated the two germline ends. This CDR3 contains 14 residues. Germline lookup yields CDR1 MNHEY and CDR2 SMNVEV (reference sequence). This chain's CDR3 is CASSFVQNTGELFF. The CDR3 region has the DNA TGTGCCAGCAGTTTTGTCCAGAACACCGGGGAGCTGTTTTTT.

This clone has only one observation. The chain carries TRBV30 and TRBJ1-2; a possible D gene is TRBD1 (6 bases). This CDR3 has 15 amino acids. V lost 0 bases to trimming and J lost 4 bases, with 15 bases between them. CDR1 and CDR2 (germline): GTSNPN, SVGIG (reference sequence). The CDR3 DNA sequence: TGTGCCTGGAGTGTACCCGGGGCCAGGGGCTATGGCTACACCTTC. Its protein product is CAWSVPGARGYGYTF. The variable domain in full, with the rest retrieved from reference TRBV30 and TRBJ1-2, is SQTIHQWPATLVQPVGSPLSLECTVEGTSNPNLYWYRQAAGRGLQLLFYSVGIGQISSEVPQNLSASRPQDRQFILSSKKLLLSDSGFYLCAWSVPGARGYGYTFGSGTRLTVV.

V and J are TRBV6-6 and TRBJ2-2; D possibly corresponds to TRBD1 (6 bases). CDR1 is MNHNY and CDR2 is SVGAGI in the germline V gene (reference sequence). Trimming took off 6 bases at V and 2 bases at J, with 13 bases between the two ends. This CDR3 contains 15 residues. CDR3: CASRNPGVNTGELFF. CDR3 sequence (DNA): TGTGCCAGCAGGAATCCAGGGGTAAACACCGGGGAGCTGTTTTTT.

The rearrangement links TRBV5-6 to TRBJ1-2; TRBD1 matches 8 bases. This CDR3 has 14 amino acids. CDR1 is SGHDT and CDR2 is YYEEEE in the germline V gene. V was clipped by 3 bases and J by 8 bases; unmatched bases: 9. CDR3 amino acids: CASSSRTGIFGYTF. CDR3 in DNA: TGTGCCAGCAGCTCCCGGACAGGGATATTCGGCTACACCTTC.

This clone was counted between two and nine times. The rearrangement joins TRBV9 to TRBJ1-3, with 9 bases fitting TRBD1. V lost 4 bases and J lost 3; bases outside the gene matches: 5. CDR1 SGDLS and CDR2 YYNGEE come from the germline V gene. The CDR3 extends over 15 amino acids. CDR3 bases: TGTGCCAGCAGCCAAAGGACAGGGGTTGGAAACACCATATATTTT. This codes for CASSQRTGVGNTIYF. The entire variable domain, with the rest obtained from reference TRBV9 and TRBJ1-3, is as follows: DSGVTQTPKHLITATGQRVTLRCSPRSGDLSVYWYQQSLDQGLQFLIQYYNGEERAKGNILERFSAQQFPDLHSELNLSSLELGDSALYFCASSQRTGVGNTIYFGEGSWLTVV.

This sequence joins TRBV6-2 or TRBV6-3 and TRBJ2-7, with 7 bases aligning to TRBD1. V lost 5 bases to trimming and J lost 2 bases; unmatched junction nucleotides: 6. This CDR3 spans 14 amino acids. Germline CDR1 MNHEY, CDR2 SVGEGT. The CDR3 coding sequence is TGTGCCAGCAGTCCAGGGGGATCTGCCTACGAGCAGTACTTC. Encoded protein: CASSPGGSAYEQYF.

The chain recombines TRBV4-1 with TRBJ2-5, with TRBD2 identical over 9 bases. Trimming cost V 0 bases and J 7 bases; bases outside gene matches: 18. CDR1 is MGHRA, CDR2 YSYEKL, per germline. This CDR3 is built from 19 residues. DNA of the CDR3: TGCGCCAGCAGCCAAGAATTTGACCTAGCGGGGAGATGGGAATTGACCCAGTACTTC. Its protein product is CASSQEFDLAGRWELTQYF.

This clone was seen more than once but under ten times. V usage is TRBV5-4 and J usage is TRBJ1-2; D not resolved. There are 13 residues in the CDR3. CDR1 SGHNT and CDR2 YYREEE come from the germline V gene (reference sequence). The V end was cut by 5 bases, the J end by 2 bases, with 10 bases between. CDR3 residues: CASSMETNYGYTF. CDR3 nucleotides: TGTGCCAGCAGTATGGAGACCAACTATGGCTACACCTTC.

This rearrangement joins TRBV5-4 to TRBJ2-7; TRBD2 is a possible D gene (6 bases). The CDR3 sequence is 14 residues long. V was trimmed by 1 base and J by 5 bases, leaving 13 bases between them. Germline V lookup: CDR1 SGHNT, CDR2 YYREEE (reference sequence). CDR3 coding DNA: TGTGCCAGCAGCTTGCCTGGCGGGGTCGACGAGCAGTACTTC. It is translated as CASSLPGGVDEQYF.

The chain has TRBV29-1 and TRBJ1-1; the D is unclear. Germline V gives CDR1 SQVTM, CDR2 ANQGSEA. V shed 5 bases and J shed 5 bases, with 15 bases lying between them. CDR3 size: 13 residues. CDR3 in DNA: TGCAGCGTTAAAACATTGGCGGGAACTGAAGCTTTCTTT. It specifies CSVKTLAGTEAFF.

The chain has TRBV3-1 (or the pseudogene TRBV3-2) and TRBJ2-1; D is perhaps TRBD2 (5 bases). Trimming removed 0 bases from V and 8 bases from J, with 11 bases in between. In germline, CDR1 is LGHDT, CDR2 YNNKEL (reference sequence). The CDR3 spans 14 residues. CDR3 sequence: CASSQEGVSYEQFF. The CDR3 DNA is TGTGCCAGCAGCCAAGAGGGAGTCTCCTATGAGCAGTTCTTC.

This clone appeared once. This chain links TRBV6-5 with TRBJ1-3; unclear D gene. The length of the CDR3 is 14 residues. V was cut by 5 bases and J by 4 bases, with 12 bases left in between. From germline, CDR1 is MNHEY and CDR2 SVGAGI. The CDR3 DNA reads TGTGCCAGCAGTCCCCAAAGTGCGGGAAACACCATATATTTT. It codes for CASSPQSAGNTIYF.

This clone turned up a few times. The genes are TRBV5-4 and TRBJ1-3; D unresolved. CDR3 size: 14 residues. The V end was cut by 2 bases, the J end by 0 bases, with 6 bases between. Germline CDR1 SGHNT, CDR2 YYREEE (reference sequence). The CDR3 region is CASSFRDSGNTIYF. The CDR3 nucleotides read TGTGCCAGCAGCTTCCGGGACTCTGGAAACACCATATATTTT.

The chain uses TRBV6-2 or TRBV6-3 and TRBJ2-7; maybe TRBD2 (7 bases). The CDR3 extends over 14 amino acids. V was clipped by 2 bases and J by 1 base, with 9 bases between them. Looked up from germline, CDR1 is MNHEY and CDR2 is SVGEGT. The CDR3, as DNA: TGTGCCAGCAGTTACGGGGGGGCGTCCTACGAGCAGTACTTC. This encodes CASSYGGASYEQYF.

The sample holds one count of this clone. V and J are TRBV30 and TRBJ2-2, with TRBD2 identical over 13 bases. CDR3 size: 15 residues. The junction had 6 bases not matched to a gene; V was cut back by 5 bases and J by 6 bases. The germline CDR1 and CDR2 sequences are GTSNPN and SVGIG (reference sequence). CDR3 loop: CAWDVGLAGAGELFF. The DNA for the CDR3 is TGTGCCTGGGACGTAGGACTAGCGGGGGCCGGGGAGCTGTTTTTT.

The chain carries TRBV5-1 and TRBJ2-3, with D possibly matching TRBD1 (5 bases). Germline V gene data show CDR1 as SGHRS and CDR2 as YFSETQ. Trimming took off 2 bases at V and 4 bases at J, with 11 bases between the two ends. The CDR3 contains 14 residues. CDR3 sequence reads: CASSFVQGADTQYF. In DNA, the CDR3 is TGCGCCAGCAGCTTTGTCCAGGGCGCAGATACGCAGTATTTT. Full variable domain (rest looked up from reference TRBV5-1 and TRBJ2-3): KAGVTQTPRYLIKTRGQQVTLSCSPISGHRSVSWYQQTPGQGLQFLFEYFSETQRNKGNFPGRFSGRQFSNSRSEMNVSTLELGDSALYLCASSFVQGADTQYFGPGTRLTVL.

The chain couples TRBV3-1 (or the pseudogene TRBV3-2) to TRBJ1-4; tentatively, D is TRBD1 (6 bases). Germline V CDR1 and CDR2: LGHDT, YNNKEL (reference sequence). This CDR3 has 18 residues. V was cut by 0 bases and J by 8 bases, with 22 bases left in between. The CDR3 region is CASSQDEALGGGGEKLFF. The CDR3 DNA follows: TGTGCCAGCAGCCAAGATGAAGCCTTAGGGGGAGGGGGAGAAAAACTGTTTTTT.

The V call is TRBV27, the J call TRBJ1-1; 10 nucleotides agree with TRBD1. V gave up 5 bases and J gave up 6 bases; unmatched junction bases: 6. Germline V lookup: CDR1 MNHEY, CDR2 SMNVEV (reference sequence). CDR3 length equals 14 residues. The CDR3 DNA follows: TGTGCCAGCAGTGCAGGACAGGGGGTGCCTGAAGCTTTCTTT. It yields the protein CASSAGQGVPEAFF.